This T cell receptor (beta chain) was obtained from a study of T cell clonality in common variable immunodeficiency. Reduced serum IgG, IgA and/or IgM plus specific antibody deficiency defined CVID. The CVID group had approximately 14 females and 25 to 30 males, mean age roughly 40. As to this clone: Its antigen remains unidentified. Sequencing ends 3 residues short of the CDR3 end; the germline J gene provides the rest.

Study-level findings and limits: TCRbeta clonality was increased in CVID versus healthy controls. Fewer deletions and N-nucleotide insertions were reportedly seen in common variable immunodeficiency TCR beta sequences. Fewer TCRbeta clones were shared among CVID subjects than controls.

Produced via immunoSEQ multiplex PCR; TCRdb's table is partial and in-frame only. The sample is made up of 15,000 to 16,000 clones, and the top ten hold 4.9% of it. CDR1 is SGHRS, CDR2 YFSETQ, per germline. Trimming left V 6 bases short and J 3 bases short, with 13 bases between. The CDR3 length is 14 residues. The sequence came from a human donor with common variable immunodeficiency. Specimen: peripheral blood mononuclear cells. The chain employs TRBV5-1 and TRBJ2-1, with D possibly TRBD1 on 5 matching bases. The CDR3 DNA, read in part, is TGCGCCAGCACCCCCAGGCAGGGCTACAATGAG. Translated: CASTPRQGYNE. The full CDR3 protein reads CASTPRQGYNEQFF.